Sequencing of this T cell receptor beta chain was carried out in a study of blood T cell repertoires in COVID-19. In the study overall: Samples of COVID-19 (acute and convalescent) were obtained from the United States, Italy and Spain. T cells, B-cell-depleted T cells, or PBMCs provided the cDNA or gDNA that served as material.

Authors' processing steps: Nucleated cell counts were estimated from reference gene primer amplification. Assay used: immunoSEQ multiplex PCR; TCRdb lists only in-frame clones, some missing. V and J calls and clone size follow that table, whereas D and trimming were derived from the DNA. The sample contains hundreds of thousands of clones, 70% to 90% of which appear only once. The sequenced material came from peripheral blood. This receptor was identified in a young woman who had recovered from COVID-19.

Written as DNA, the CDR3 is TGTGCCAGCAGTAACAGGGGTGCACCCCTCCACTTT. Translated: CASSNRGAPLHF. The gene calls are TRBV28 and TRBJ1-6; 7 positions agree with TRBD1. This CDR3 is 12 amino acids long. CDR1 and CDR2 (germline): MDHEN, SYDVKM. V was pared by 5 bases and J by 11 bases, with 3 bases of the junction left unmatched.